Included here is one TCR beta chain sequence, with context. This CDR3 is built from 14 residues. Trimming pared 0 bases from V and 7 bases from J, leaving 12 bases between. CDR1 and CDR2 from the germline V gene are MNHEY and SVGEGT. The data originate from a study of CD8 T cells in Susac syndrome. Reverse transcription of roughly 0.45 to 1 ug RNA was performed with random hexamers. The TCR beta CDR3 was amplified by immunoSEQ multiplex PCR across 54 Vbeta, 13 Jbeta. Via MiXCR, TCRdb re-called the immunoSEQ multiplex PCR reads, giving one row per CDR3 protein. The repertoire holds 200,000 or so distinct CDR3 sequences, roughly 90% seen once, with about 0.15% in the top ten. In blood CD8+ and CD4+ T cells, TCR beta underwent sequencing.

The TCR sequence derives from a human donor with multiple sclerosis. The chain couples TRBV6-2 or TRBV6-3 to TRBJ1-1, with D possibly matching TRBD1 (5 bases). Sequencing input: CD8+ T cells from PBMCs. This CDR3 reads CASSYSPQGGEAFF. In DNA, the CDR3 is TGTGCCAGCAGTTACTCTCCGCAGGGCGGTGAAGCTTTCTTT.